This TCR beta chain was sequenced for a study of cytomegalovirus exposure and HLA in healthy donors. About the research overall: A prior study identified roughly 110 million unique TCR beta sequences from around 180 million T cells.

As for this clone: Its antigen remains unidentified. The junction and the germline gene differ at one end; a read error may be behind it.

General study findings and limits: A later analysis found that most CMV-associated TCR beta chains appeared HLA-restricted.

Primers for the PCR totalled 60 Vbeta and 13 Jbeta. Libraries were prepared by immunoSEQ multiplex PCR; TCRdb keeps only in-frame clonotypes and omits some of them. The sample consists of roughly 150,000 clones, 80% to 90% of them appearing once. The CDR3 spans 14 residues. Germline CDR1 and CDR2: SGHDT and YYEEEE. The specimen sequenced was PBMCs. J is TRBJ2-3 and V is TRBV5-6, with 7 bases aligning to TRBD1. This TCR was sampled from a male donor in good health and CMV-seronegative. CDR3 sequence: CAGSSKTGPDTQYF. The CDR3, as DNA: TGTGCCGGCAGCTCAAAGACAGGGCCAGATACGCAGTATTTT.